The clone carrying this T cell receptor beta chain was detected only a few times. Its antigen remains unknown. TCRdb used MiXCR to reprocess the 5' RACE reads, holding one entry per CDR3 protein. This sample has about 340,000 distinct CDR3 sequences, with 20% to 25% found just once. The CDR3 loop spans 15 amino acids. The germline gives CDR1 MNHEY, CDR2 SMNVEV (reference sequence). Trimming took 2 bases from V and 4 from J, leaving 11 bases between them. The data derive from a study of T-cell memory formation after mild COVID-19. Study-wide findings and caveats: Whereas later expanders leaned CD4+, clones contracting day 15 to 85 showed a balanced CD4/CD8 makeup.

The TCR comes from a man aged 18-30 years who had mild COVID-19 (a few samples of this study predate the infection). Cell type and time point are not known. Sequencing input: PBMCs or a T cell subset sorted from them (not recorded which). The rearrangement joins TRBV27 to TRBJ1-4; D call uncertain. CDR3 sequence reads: CASSLRPAGNEKLFF. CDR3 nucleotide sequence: TGTGCCAGCAGTTTACGACCGGCCGGTAATGAAAAACTGTTTTTT.